A selection of T cell receptor beta chains follows, all from one sample in a study of T-cell reconstitution after alpha-beta-depleted transplantation in children. One entry per CDR3 protein results from TCRdb running MiXCR on the PCR reads. This table holds approximately 500,000 distinct CDR3 sequences, roughly 30% found once. This sample comprised PBMCs, obtained before TCRalphabeta/CD19-depleted stem cell transplant. These receptors were collected from a boy younger than two with Wiskott-Aldrich syndrome, due to receive a stem cell transplant. CDR3s include the opening cysteine and the closing phenylalanine or tryptophan. D genes are given only for firm matches. Rows may omit the clone size; those that give it use once, few, many or a size class.

V gene	D gene	CDR3 length	clone size	J gene	CDR3 protein
TRBV6-1	TRBD2	14	NA	TRBJ2-7	CASGLAGESYEQYF
TRBV5-1	NA	11	NA	TRBJ2-5	CASGLEETQYF
TRBV7-2	TRBD2	13	NA	TRBJ2-7	CASREAGPYEQYF
TRBV5-1	TRBD1	15	NA	TRBJ2-7	CASSISDRGPYEQYF
TRBV29-1	TRBD2	14	NA	TRBJ2-1	CSVERLAGVYEQFF
TRBV28	TRBD1	15	NA	TRBJ1-2	CASSFPVGQYYGYTF
TRBV4-2	NA	16	once	TRBJ2-2	CASSQAASLSAGELFF
TRBV6-1	NA	14	once	TRBJ1-3	CASSASLSGNTIYF
TRBV5-1	NA	13	few	TRBJ2-3	CASSGQGADTQYF
TRBV14	NA	14	few	TRBJ1-3	CASSQVTAGNTIYF
TRBV20-1	TRBD1	12	few	TRBJ2-7	CSAPGQGYEQYF
TRBV20-1	TRBD2	15	few	TRBJ2-7	CSARGTLAGGYEQYF
TRBV6-5	TRBD2	15	few	TRBJ2-3	CASRPGTSPTDTQYF
TRBV29-1	TRBD2	13	NA	TRBJ2-5	CSVEIAGEETQYF
TRBV6-5	NA	12	many	TRBJ1-1	CASRTVNTEAFF
TRBV12-3/TRBV12-4	TRBD2	15	few	TRBJ2-7	CASSPSGAGAHEQYF
TRBV5-1	NA	17	NA	TRBJ2-1	CASGLSDGGRRFNEQFF
TRBV5-1	NA	12	NA	TRBJ1-1	CASSAGFGEAFF
TRBV7-9	TRBD2	14	few	TRBJ2-7	CASSLEAGDNEQYF
TRBV7-2	NA	15	few	TRBJ2-3	CASSRGWDSTDTQYF
TRBV5-1	TRBD1	13	many	TRBJ2-7	CASSSGTGYEQYF
TRBV27	TRBD1	14	NA	TRBJ2-7	CASSRRTGGYEQYF